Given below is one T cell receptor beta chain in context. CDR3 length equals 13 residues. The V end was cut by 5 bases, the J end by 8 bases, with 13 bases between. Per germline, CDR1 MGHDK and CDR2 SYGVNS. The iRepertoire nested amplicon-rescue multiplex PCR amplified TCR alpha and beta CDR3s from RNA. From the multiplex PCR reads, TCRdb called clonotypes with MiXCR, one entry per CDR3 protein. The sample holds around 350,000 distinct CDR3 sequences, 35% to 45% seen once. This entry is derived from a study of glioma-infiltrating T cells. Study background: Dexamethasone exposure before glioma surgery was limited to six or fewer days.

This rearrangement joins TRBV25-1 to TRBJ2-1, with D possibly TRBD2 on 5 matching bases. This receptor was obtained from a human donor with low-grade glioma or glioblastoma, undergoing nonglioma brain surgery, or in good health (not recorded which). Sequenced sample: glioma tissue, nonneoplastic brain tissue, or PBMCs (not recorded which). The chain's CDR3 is CASSSPGLDEQFF. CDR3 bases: TGTGCCAGCAGTTCCCCCGGACTGGATGAGCAGTTCTTC.